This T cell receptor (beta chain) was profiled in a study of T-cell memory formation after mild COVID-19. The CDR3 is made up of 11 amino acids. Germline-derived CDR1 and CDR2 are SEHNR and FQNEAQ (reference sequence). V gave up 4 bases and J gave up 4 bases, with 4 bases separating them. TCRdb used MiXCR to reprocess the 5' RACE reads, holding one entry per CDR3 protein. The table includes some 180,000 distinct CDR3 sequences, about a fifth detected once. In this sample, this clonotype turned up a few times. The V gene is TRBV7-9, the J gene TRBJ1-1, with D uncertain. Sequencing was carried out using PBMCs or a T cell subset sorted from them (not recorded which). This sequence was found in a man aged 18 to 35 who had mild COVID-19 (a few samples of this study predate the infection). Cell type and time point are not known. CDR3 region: CASSSATEAFF. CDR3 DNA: TGTGCCAGCAGCTCCGCCACTGAAGCTTTCTTT.